This T cell receptor (beta chain) appears in the sequencing data of a study of human T cells and chemical hapten exposure (dated by TCRdb to about 2021). As for the study more broadly: For sensitization, 2% DPC in acetone was applied to a 2 cm by 2 cm area of upper inner arm skin. Throughout the study period of around 24 weeks, patients also received therapeutic DPC doses to the scalp every week. Patch tests used Finn chambers with 0.01% DPC on the upper back, scored after 6 days by International Contact Dermatitis Research Group standards. The patient cohort, mostly female, included alopecia areata with under or over 50% scalp involvement, alopecia totalis and alopecia universalis. Libraries were pooled for sequencing, and per-sample TCR yields varied mainly because of small differences in library volumes within the pool. The study tracked peripheral blood TCR repertoire changes in vivo during primary and secondary sensitization to the hapten diphenylcyclopropenone (DPC) in alopecia patients. Blood was sampled from patients pre-sensitization (week 0) and at 2, 6 and about 24 weeks after DPC sensitization. Approximately 28 alopecia patients gave blood for TCR sequencing at one to four time points (pre-sensitization, 2, 6 and 24 weeks). Overall results and qualifications from the work: Patch test score was positively correlated with the number of PT1 expanded TCRs, with significance at thresholds 8, 16 and 32 but not at 4. After repeated subsampling, the strength of the expansion versus patch-test correlation and the threshold at which it became significant changed. DPC sensitization did not change the number of TCRs with a frequency above 1 in 1000, and there was no evidence of changes in global repertoire structure. All patients had alopecia, a presumed autoimmune disease, so their immune response might differ from that of healthy individuals. Expanded TCRs formed significantly more large CDR3 similarity clusters than pre-sensitization or healthy control sets, consistent with antigen-driven responses.

Library prep was done by RACE. TCRdb names NextSeq 500 as the instrument used. During library preparation, unique molecular identifiers were attached to individual cDNA molecules so that TCRs could be counted quantitatively and reproducibly. Each blood RNA sample was used to sequence both TCR alpha and TCR beta chains. The study's processing was this. The median number of TCRs per sample was approximately 93,000, ranging from roughly 20,000 to 690,600. V, J and CDR3 annotation of the TCR reads was carried out using the Decombinator software suite. Every sample was subsampled to the same number of TCRs (28,000) for the PS versus PT1 abundance plots. TCRs were defined as expanded if absent before sensitization and observed at least eight times at the 2-week time point. TCRdb reworked the public reads: Q25 trimming with fastp, MiXCR clone assembly, productive beta chains retained. Every CDR3 protein is listed once, alongside the most common genes and DNA of its rows. These V and J calls derive from TCRdb rather than the authors' analysis. The sample table holds about 99,000 distinct CDR3 sequences, of which around 12% were seen once. Less than 2.5% of the sample rests with the top ten.

The cysteine opens and the phenylalanine closes a CDR3 of 12 amino acids. CDR3 DNA only is kept here, 36 bases in frame from base 1. V lost 0 bases and J lost 6 bases; the stretch between them is 5 bases long. CDR1 and CDR2 were assigned from the germline V gene as SGHRS and YFSETQ. Concerning this clonotype itself: Its specific antigen is unknown. Base qualities are not recorded, but no much larger clone differs from it by a single base.

Reading the label with the study, this specimen's time point is: patch test 1, 2 weeks after DPC sensitization. The label giving this sample's treatment or condition can be read as: therapeutic diphenylcyclopropenone sensitization with weekly scalp DPC. Blood at each patch-test visit was drawn before the patch test was applied. Eligible patients were aged 18 to 70, diagnosed with alopecia, deemed suitable for DPC therapy, and excluded if pregnant. Total RNA was extracted from unfractionated whole blood that had been collected in Tempus Blood RNA tubes. Sequencing was performed on whole blood, taken in connection with sensitization to the hapten diphenylcyclopropenone (DPC). The rearrangement combines TRBV5-1 with TRBJ2-3; the D gene identity is not certain. This receptor was identified in a woman between 35 and 50 years old with alopecia areata. Some clones in this sample may be carry-over from other donors' samples. In nucleotides, the sequence is TGCGCCAGCAGCTTGGAGGCGGATACGCAGTATTTT. Translated, this gives CASSLEADTQYF. This CDR3, with the reference TRBV5-1 and TRBJ2-3 proteins standing in past its ends, gives the full variable domain KAGVTQTPRYLIKTRGQQVTLSCSPISGHRSVSWYQQTPGQGLQFLFEYFSETQRNKGNFPGRFSGRQFSNSRSEMNVSTLELGDSALYLCASSLEADTQYFGPGTRLTVL.